The rows below give T cell receptor beta chains drawn from one sample of a study of shared T cell receptors in the human thymus. Profiled with immunoSEQ multiplex PCR; TCRdb holds only in-frame clones, not every one. Among about 380,000 clones listed, roughly 94% were seen once. Sequenced: thymocytes. The receptors were sampled from a human donor. CDR3s include the opening cysteine and the closing phenylalanine or tryptophan. D genes are given only for firm matches. A clone size is listed for some rows: how often the clone was seen (once, few, many), or a class if it is expanded.

>13|TRBJ2-1|.|.|TRBV7-2
TGTGCCAGCAGCTTAGGGGGGGAGTGTGAGCAGTTCTTC
CASSLGGECEQFF
>14|TRBJ1-5|.|TRBD1|TRBV19
TGTGCCAGTAGGCCGGGACAGTGGAATCAGCCCCAGCATTTT
CASRPGQWNQPQHF
>14|TRBJ2-7|.|.|TRBV6-1
TGTGCCAGCAGTAGTCTAGTAGACCCATACGAGCAGTACTTC
CASSSLVDPYEQYF
>13|TRBJ1-1|few|TRBD1|TRBV13
TGTGCCAGCAGCTCGGACAGGGCTGGTGAAGCTTTCTTT
CASSSDRAGEAFF
>12|TRBJ2-3|.|.|TRBV19
TGTGCCAGTAAAGGCGATCGGGATACGCAGTATTTT
CASKGDRDTQYF
>11|TRBJ2-7|.|.|TRBV28
TGTGCCAGCAGTGGCCTGGGCGAGCAGTACTTC
CASSGLGEQYF
>15|TRBJ2-1|.|.|TRBV11-1
TGTGCCAGCAGCCGAACACCCGCTAAGGGGAGTGAGCAGTTCTTC
CASSRTPAKGSEQFF
>18|TRBJ2-7|.|.|TRBV7-3
TGTGCCAGAAAAACAGCCAGCTCACTAGTTACAAGTGTCTACGAGCAGTACTTC
CARKTASSLVTSVYEQYF
>15|TRBJ2-2|.|.|TRBV28
TGTGCCAGCCAACGGCTGGGGGTAAACACCGGGGAGCTGTTTTTT
CASQRLGVNTGELFF
>15|TRBJ2-7|.|TRBD2|TRBV19
TGTGCCAGTAGTCCCCGGGGGGGACCGAGCTACGAGCAGTACTTC
CASSPRGGPSYEQYF
>11|TRBJ1-1|.|.|TRBV20-1
TGCAGTGTCAGGAGGAACACTGAAGCTTTCTTT
CSVRRNTEAFF
>17|TRBJ2-7|.|TRBD2|TRBV27
TGTGCCAGCAGCCCTAGTCCCCCTGGCGGGAGGCCATACGAGCAGTACTTC
CASSPSPPGGRPYEQYF
>16|TRBJ1-2|.|.|TRBV28
TGTGCCAGCAGTTTAATCGTCACGAGGCTCGTCTATGGCTACACCTTC
CASSLIVTRLVYGYTF
>15|TRBJ2-2|.|TRBD2|TRBV6-1
TGTGCCAGCAGCGGACTAGCGGGGCCCCCCGGGGAGCTGTTTTTT
CASSGLAGPPGELFF
>17|TRBJ2-3|.|TRBD2|TRBV5-1
TGCGCCAGCAGCTTGGCGGCTAGCGGGGTTCTCACAGATACGCAGTATTTT
CASSLAASGVLTDTQYF
>15|TRBJ1-4|once|.|TRBV6-5
TGTGCCAGCAGTCGGGGAGGACAGAGTAATGAAAAACTGTTTTTT
CASSRGGQSNEKLFF
>19|TRBJ2-3|.|TRBD2|TRBV5-3
TGTGCCAGAAGCTTGGTGAAAGCGGGAGGGCCGGAGCCGACAGATACGCAGTATTTT
CARSLVKAGGPEPTDTQYF
>17|TRBJ2-5|.|TRBD1|TRBV27
TGTGCCAGCAGCCCAAGACTCCCAAGTACAGGGGAAGAGACCCAGTACTTC
CASSPRLPSTGEETQYF
>14|TRBJ2-7|once|TRBD1|TRBV14
TGTGCCAGCAGCCCGCAGGACAGGGGAACGGAAGACTACTTC
CASSPQDRGTEDYF
>12|TRBJ1-1|.|.|TRBV25-1
TGTGCCAGCAGTTTTGGGCCAGCCCAAGCTTTCTTT
CASSFGPAQAFF
>14|TRBJ2-5|.|.|TRBV6-1
TGTGCCAGCAGTGAAGCATTCCCCCAAGAGACCCAGTACTTC
CASSEAFPQETQYF
>14|TRBJ1-2|.|.|TRBV27
TGTGCCAGCAGTTCCCTGTTCCGGGCCTATGGCTACACCTTC
CASSSLFRAYGYTF
>15|TRBJ2-1|.|TRBD2|TRBV2
TGTGCCAGCAGTGAACCGGGACTAGCCGTCAATGAGCAGTTCTTC
CASSEPGLAVNEQFF
>17|TRBJ1-1|few|TRBD1|TRBV2
TGTGCCAGCCGTCGGTGGGACAGGGGCCACATGAACACTGAAGCTTTCTTT
CASRRWDRGHMNTEAFF
>13|TRBJ1-2|.|TRBD1|TRBV5-4
TGTGCCAGCAGCAAGGGACAGGGTTACGGCTACACCTTC
CASSKGQGYGYTF
>15|TRBJ2-7|.|.|TRBV4-1
TGCGCCAGCAGCCAAGCCGTCGGCGGACCCTACGAGCAGTACTTC
CASSQAVGGPYEQYF
>17|TRBJ2-7|.|.|TRBV7-9
TGTGCCACCGGGACACCAGAACACGACTATATAACCTACGAGCAGTACTTC
CATGTPEHDYITYEQYF
>17|TRBJ1-2|.|.|TRBV28
TGTGCCAGCTTCGCTCTTGCCAGGCAGGGGAGGAACTATGGCTACACCTTC
CASFALARQGRNYGYTF